These 19 T cell receptor beta chains came from one sample sequenced in a study of T cells after somatic rescue of genetic block. Profiled with immunoSEQ multiplex PCR; TCRdb holds only in-frame clones, not every one. Of 15,000 or so clones listed, approximately 76% are singletons. The sequencing input was peripheral blood mononuclear cells (PBMCs). Receptor source: a boy between 10 and 17 years old.

There are a few counts of this clone. The chain has TRBV19 and TRBJ2-1, with 8 bases lining up with TRBD1. Trimming at V came to 7 bases and at J to 5 bases, leaving 7 bases not matched to a gene. Germline assignment: CDR1 LNHDA and CDR2 SQIVND (reference sequence). The CDR3 spans 14 residues. This chain's CDR3 is CASKGRGRDNEQFF. In DNA, the CDR3 is TGTGCCAGTAAAGGCAGGGGGCGCGACAATGAGCAGTTCTTC.

This rearrangement joins TRBV16 to TRBJ1-3; D is undetermined. Trimming left V 1 base short and J 4 bases short, with 8 bases between. Germline V gene lookup returns CDR1 KGHSY and CDR2 FQNENV. The length of the CDR3 is 14 residues. The CDR3 DNA follows: TGTGCCAGCAGCCAATTCGCAGGCGGAAACACCATATATTTT. Its protein is CASSQFAGGNTIYF.

This clone was counted once. V gene TRBV9 combines with J gene TRBJ2-6; the D is unclear. V was clipped by 5 bases and J by 1 base, with 10 bases between them. Looked up from germline, CDR1 is SGDLS and CDR2 is YYNGEE. The CDR3 runs to 15 residues. CDR3 sequence (DNA): TGTGCCAGCAGAACCCAGGTTTCTGGGGCCAACGTCCTGACTTTC. Its protein product is CASRTQVSGANVLTF.

The V gene is TRBV27, the J gene TRBJ2-7, with D unclear. The CDR3 is made up of 11 amino acids. Trimming stripped 3 bases from V and 4 bases from J, with 4 bases between. CDR1 MNHEY and CDR2 SMNVEV come from the germline V gene (reference sequence). The CDR3 DNA follows: TGTGCCAGCAGTTTCGGATACGAGCAGTACTTC. The encoded protein is CASSFGYEQYF.

The V gene is TRBV15, the J gene TRBJ2-5; tentative D call: TRBD2 (5 bases). The CDR3 is 14 residues long. V shed 0 bases and J shed 7 bases, with 12 bases lying between them. The germline CDR1 and CDR2 sequences are LNHNV and YYDKDF (reference sequence). The CDR3 DNA is TGTGCCACCAGCAGAGATCGGGGTCGGTGGACCCAGTACTTC. Residues: CATSRDRGRWTQYF.

The chain links TRBV27 to TRBJ2-1, with D unclear. The germline V and J ends were trimmed by 1 base and 4 bases, with 8 bases remaining between them. Per the germline V gene, CDR1 is MNHEY and CDR2 is SMNVEV (reference sequence). The CDR3 is made up of 14 amino acids. CDR3: CASSLLNSYNEQFF. As DNA, the CDR3 is TGTGCCAGCAGTTTATTAAACAGTTACAATGAGCAGTTCTTC.

The genes are TRBV28 and TRBJ2-1; 12 bases fit TRBD2. The CDR3 is 17 amino acids. Trimming removed 1 base from V and 6 bases from J; junction bases left unmatched: 7. Germline V gene lookup returns CDR1 MDHEN and CDR2 SYDVKM. CDR3 nucleotide sequence: TGTGCCAGCAGTTTATCAAGACTAGCGGGAGTGAGCAATGAGCAGTTCTTC. Translation: CASSLSRLAGVSNEQFF. Combining the CDR3 with reference TRBV28 and TRBJ2-1 gives the whole variable domain DVKVTQSSRYLVKRTGEKVFLECVQDMDHENMFWYRQDPGLGLRLIYFSYDVKMKEKGDIPEGYSVSREKKERFSLILESASTNQTSMYLCASSLSRLAGVSNEQFFGPGTRLTVL.

A few counts support this clone. This sequence joins TRBV7-8 and TRBJ1-2; D gene ambiguous. Per the germline V gene, CDR1 is SGHVS and CDR2 is FQNEAQ. V was clipped by 4 bases and J by 4 bases, with 19 bases between them. This CDR3 region has 16 residues. This chain's CDR3 is CASSSSQWAPSYGYTF. DNA for the CDR3: TGTGCCAGCAGCTCCTCTCAGTGGGCTCCCAGCTATGGCTACACCTTC.

The V gene is TRBV28, the J gene TRBJ1-6; D gene unclear. Trimming pared 8 bases from V and 3 bases from J, leaving 14 bases between. This CDR3 contains 15 residues. CDR1 is MDHEN and CDR2 is SYDVKM in the germline V gene. CDR3 nucleotides: TGTGCCAGCCGGACTAAGCCAAACTATAATTCACCCCTCCACTTT. It codes for CASRTKPNYNSPLHF.

The chain recombines TRBV13 with TRBJ1-2; TRBD1 agrees at 11 bases. The CDR3 is 15 amino acids. Germline V gene data show CDR1 as PRHDT and CDR2 as FYEKMQ (reference sequence). After removal of 5 bases from V and 6 bases from J, the junction contained 8 bases not matched to a gene. The CDR3 spells CASSPWGQGEDGYTF. The DNA for the CDR3 is TGTGCCAGCAGCCCGTGGGGACAGGGGGAAGATGGCTACACCTTC.

The sample holds a few counts of this clone. This chain joins TRBV6-5 and TRBJ1-5; D not resolved. The V end was cut by 8 bases, the J end by 3 bases, with 11 bases between. The CDR3 sequence is 13 residues long. Germline V lookup: CDR1 MNHEY, CDR2 SVGAGI. The CDR3 sequence is CASRQGNNQPQHF. The CDR3 nucleotides are TGTGCCAGCCGGCAAGGGAACAATCAGCCCCAGCATTTT.

The table lists this clone with many counts. J is TRBJ2-1 and V is TRBV28; D is undetermined. This CDR3 region has 13 residues. Germline loops: CDR1 MDHEN, CDR2 SYDVKM. V lost 6 bases to trimming and J lost 7 bases, with 13 bases between them. CDR3 region: CASSWTMVNEQFF. CDR3 coding DNA: TGTGCCAGCAGCTGGACGATGGTTAATGAGCAGTTCTTC.

This chain joins TRBV6-6 and TRBJ2-1, with TRBD2 as a possible D gene (6 bases). The V end was cut by 6 bases, the J end by 6 bases, with 18 bases between. CDR1 and CDR2 (germline): MNHNY, SVGAGI (reference sequence). The CDR3 spans 15 residues. The CDR3 sequence: CASSHYLGGGNEQFF. The DNA of the CDR3 is TGTGCCAGCAGCCATTACCTTGGGGGAGGCAATGAGCAGTTCTTC.

The chain couples TRBV30 to TRBJ2-1, with 12 bases identical to TRBD2. The CDR3 spans 19 residues. The germline gives CDR1 GTSNPN, CDR2 SVGIG (reference sequence). V dropped 0 bases and J dropped 0; count of bases not matched to a gene: 9. This chain's CDR3 is CAWSVDLAGGPGSYNEQFF. The CDR3 region has the DNA TGTGCCTGGAGTGTAGACCTAGCGGGAGGGCCTGGCTCCTACAATGAGCAGTTCTTC.

The rearrangement links TRBV7-3 to TRBJ2-1, with 8 bases fitting TRBD2. The V gene end was trimmed by 7 bases and the J gene end by 5 bases; junction bases not matched to a gene: 4. The germline gives CDR1 SGHTA, CDR2 FQGTGA. The length of the CDR3 is 13 residues. This CDR3 reads CASILSGDNEQFF. CDR3 nucleotides: TGTGCCAGCATCCTTAGCGGGGACAATGAGCAGTTCTTC.

The chain employs TRBV9 and TRBJ2-5; 9 bases match TRBD2. Looked up from germline, CDR1 is SGDLS and CDR2 is YYNGEE. The J segment lost 4 bases and the V segment lost 0 bases, leaving 10 bases of the junction unmatched. The CDR3 runs 17 residues. The CDR3 DNA reads TGTGCCAGCAGCGTAGGAGGCGGGAGGGATTATGGAGAGACCCAGTACTTC. Translation: CASSVGGGRDYGETQYF.

The rearrangement links TRBV6-5 to TRBJ1-2, with D unclear. This CDR3 has 13 residues. From germline, CDR1 is MNHEY and CDR2 SVGAGI. V was cut by 3 bases and J by 4 bases, with 9 bases left in between. DNA for the CDR3: TGTGCCAGCAGTTATTTCAGACGCTATGGCTACACCTTC. It yields the protein CASSYFRRYGYTF.

The chain is built from TRBV4-1 and TRBJ1-2; D is unresolved. This CDR3 is built from 16 residues. From germline, CDR1 is MGHRA and CDR2 YSYEKL. With 4 bases removed from V and 8 bases from J, the gap between germline ends came to 23 bases. CDR3 residues: CASSRLAGPPSVGYTF. In DNA form, the CDR3 reads TGCGCCAGCAGCCGGCTGGCAGGCCCGCCGAGTGTCGGCTACACCTTC.

Only one count was recorded for this clone. The V and J genes are TRBV28 and TRBJ2-1, with a tentative D call TRBD2 (6 bases). Germline CDR1 is MDHEN and CDR2 is SYDVKM. The CDR3 is 19 residues long. V was cut by 4 bases and J by 0 bases, with 22 bases left in between. The CDR3 coding sequence is TGTGCCAGCAGTTCACCTAAAATGAGCGGGTATAGCTCCTACAATGAGCAGTTCTTC. Amino acids: CASSSPKMSGYSSYNEQFF.